The 17 T cell receptor beta chains below all came from one sample that was sequenced in a study of T-cell memory formation after mild COVID-19. A single record per CDR3 protein comes from TCRdb applying MiXCR to the 5' RACE reads. The table has 110,000 to 150,000 distinct CDR3 sequences, roughly a quarter seen once; the top ten hold roughly a quarter. The sequenced sample consisted of PBMCs or a T cell subset sorted from them (not recorded which). The receptors here all came from an adult woman who had mild COVID-19 (a few samples of this study predate the infection). Cell type and time point are not known.

This clonotype occurred many times. V gene TRBV7-3 combines with J gene TRBJ2-2; perhaps TRBD1 as D (6 bases). In germline, CDR1 is SGHTA, CDR2 FQGTGA. V shed 4 bases and J shed 6 bases, with 15 bases lying between them. This CDR3 has 15 amino acids. CDR3 amino acids: CASSYGAGVPGELFF. DNA of the CDR3: TGTGCCAGCAGCTATGGGGCAGGGGTCCCCGGGGAGCTGTTTTTT.

A few counts support this clonotype. CDR3 sequence: CASSYRQGAVETQYF. DNA for the CDR3: TGTGCCAGCAGCTACCGACAGGGGGCAGTAGAGACCCAGTACTTC. The J gene is TRBJ2-5, the V gene TRBV7-9; 10 bases match TRBD1. This CDR3 region has 15 residues. Per germline, CDR1 SEHNR and CDR2 FQNEAQ (reference sequence). The V segment lost 4 bases and the J segment 4 bases; nucleotides outside the gene matches: 6.

V gene TRBV7-9 combines with J gene TRBJ1-4, with no clear D. The CDR3 spans 14 residues. Between the trimmed V and J ends, which lost 5 bases and 3 bases, there was a span of 10 bases. The germline gives CDR1 SEHNR, CDR2 FQNEAQ (reference sequence). CDR3 in DNA: TGTGCCAGCAGCCGGGTCAGTCCTAATGAAAAACTGTTTTTT. Protein product: CASSRVSPNEKLFF.

This clonotype has just a few counts. V is TRBV7-9 and J is TRBJ2-1; 8 bases are shared with TRBD2. The CDR3 has 17 residues. V lost 5 bases and J lost 4; bases outside the gene matches: 13. Germline V gives CDR1 SEHNR, CDR2 FQNEAQ (reference sequence). CDR3 coding DNA: TGTGCCAGCAGCAGTACCCGAGCGGGAGCACGTTACAATGAGCAGTTCTTC. Its translation: CASSSTRAGARYNEQFF.

The chain has TRBV4-1 and TRBJ2-7; D unresolved. Trimming removed 4 bases at V and 2 bases at J, with 12 bases between. From germline, CDR1 is MGHRA and CDR2 YSYEKL. The CDR3 spans 14 residues. The CDR3 region is CASSPLDIAYEQYF. In DNA, the CDR3 is TGCGCCAGCAGCCCCTTAGACATCGCCTACGAGCAGTACTTC.

The table lists this clonotype with a few counts. The J gene is TRBJ2-2, the V gene TRBV9; 9 bases fit TRBD2. The V segment lost 0 bases and the J segment 1 base; nucleotides outside the gene matches: 1. The CDR3 consists of 16 residues. Germline V gives CDR1 SGDLS, CDR2 YYNGEE. This chain's CDR3 is CASSVGLAENTGELFF. CDR3 DNA sequence: TGTGCCAGCAGCGTAGGACTAGCGGAGAACACCGGGGAGCTGTTTTTT.

J is TRBJ2-2 and V is TRBV9, with D uncertain. This CDR3 region has 16 residues. Germline-derived CDR1 and CDR2 are SGDLS and YYNGEE. The germline V and J ends were trimmed by 0 bases and 4 bases, with 13 bases remaining between them. The CDR3 DNA sequence: TGTGCCAGCAGCGTAGACCTAGATCTAGGCACCGGGGAGCTGTTTTTT. Protein product: CASSVDLDLGTGELFF.

V is TRBV20-1 and J is TRBJ1-1; 9 bases align to TRBD1. The CDR3 length is 17 residues. V lost 0 bases to trimming and J lost 1 base; unmatched junction nucleotides: 9. CDR1 is DFQATT and CDR2 is SNEGSKA in the germline V gene (reference sequence). The CDR3 sequence is CSARDTLRDRANTEAFF. As DNA, the CDR3 is TGCAGTGCTAGAGATACGTTGCGGGACAGGGCGAACACTGAAGCTTTCTTT.

The J gene is TRBJ2-3, the V gene TRBV11-2; 12 bases map to TRBD1. CDR3 size: 19 residues. From germline, CDR1 is SGHAT and CDR2 FQNNGV. V was pared by 4 bases and J by 1 base, with 12 bases of the junction left unmatched. Here the CDR3 DNA reads TGTGCCAGCAGCTCCGTCCGGGACAGGGGGCAATGGGGCACAGATACGCAGTATTTT. As protein: CASSSVRDRGQWGTDTQYF.

The table lists this clonotype with a few counts. J is TRBJ1-1 and V is TRBV7-9, with no clear D. There are 14 residues in the CDR3. Germline V gives CDR1 SEHNR, CDR2 FQNEAQ (reference sequence). V lost 2 bases to trimming and J lost 3 bases, with 10 bases between them. The CDR3 sequence: CASSLSGWDTEAFF. CDR3 DNA: TGTGCCAGCAGCTTATCCGGGTGGGACACTGAAGCTTTCTTT. Together with reference TRBV7-9 and TRBJ1-1, the CDR3 gives the full variable domain: DTGVSQNPRHKITKRGQNVTFRCDPISEHNRLYWYRQTLGQGPEFLTYFQNEAQLEKSRLLSDRFSAERPKGSFSTLEIQRTEQGDSAMYLCASSLSGWDTEAFFGQGTRLTVV.

The CDR3 bases are TGTGCCACCAGTACGACGAGAACCGATGAGCAGTTCTTC. This translates into CATSTTRTDEQFF. The rearrangement uses TRBV24-1 and TRBJ2-1, with D unresolved. Germline V gives CDR1 KGHDR, CDR2 SFDVKD. The CDR3 contains 13 residues. Trimming shortened V by 6 bases and J by 8 bases, and 13 bases separated the two germline ends.

The chain recombines TRBV20-1 with TRBJ2-7; 8 positions agree with TRBD1. CDR1 and CDR2 (germline): DFQATT, SNEGSKA (reference sequence). CDR3 size: 15 residues. Trimming removed 6 bases from V and 3 bases from J; junction bases left unmatched: 13. The chain's CDR3 is CSAPDRARGDYEQYF. The CDR3 region has the DNA TGCAGTGCCCCGGACAGGGCGAGGGGTGACTACGAGCAGTACTTC.

The chain recombines TRBV29-1 with TRBJ2-2, with a possible D match to TRBD2 (6 bases). Germline V gene lookup returns CDR1 SQVTM and CDR2 ANQGSEA. The CDR3 runs 13 residues. Trimming pared 6 bases from V and 5 bases from J, leaving 13 bases between. The CDR3 here is CSVLGGGTGELFF. In DNA form, the CDR3 reads TGCAGCGTGTTGGGGGGAGGTACCGGGGAGCTGTTTTTT.

This clonotype turned up a few times. V gene TRBV4-1 combines with J gene TRBJ1-1; 8 bases are a match to TRBD1. CDR1 and CDR2 from the germline V gene are MGHRA and YSYEKL. With 3 bases clipped from V and 1 base from J, the junction kept 4 bases outside the gene matches. The CDR3 loop spans 15 amino acids. The DNA of the CDR3 is TGCGCCAGCAGCCATGGACAGGGTTGGAACACTGAAGCTTTCTTT. This codes for CASSHGQGWNTEAFF.

The V and J genes are TRBV29-1 and TRBJ2-2, with a weak D call TRBD1 (6 bases). V gave up 6 bases and J gave up 4 bases, with 18 bases separating them. CDR1 is SQVTM and CDR2 is ANQGSEA in the germline V gene. The CDR3 runs to 15 residues. In DNA, the CDR3 is TGCAGCGTACTCACAGGGCCCGCCGGCACCGGGGAGCTGTTTTTT. Translation gives CSVLTGPAGTGELFF.

In its sample, this clonotype was seen a few times. The chain combines TRBV4-3 with TRBJ1-1; 7 nucleotides match TRBD1. The CDR3 length is 16 residues. The germline CDR1 and CDR2 sequences are LGHNA and YSLEER. The V gene end was trimmed by 5 bases and the J gene end by 0 bases; junction bases not matched to a gene: 9. DNA for the CDR3: TGCGCCAGCAGCACAGACAGGGACTGGGTGAACACTGAAGCTTTCTTT. It is translated as CASSTDRDWVNTEAFF.

The chain combines TRBV21-1 with TRBJ2-6; no DNA check was done on the table's D call, TRBD1. TRBV21-1 is given as a pseudogene. The CDR3 has 18 residues. The chain's CDR3 is CASNLGQGVPSGANVLTF. CDR3 DNA: TGTGCCAGCAACTTGGGACAGGGGGTCCCCTCTGGGGCCAACGTCCTGACTTTC.